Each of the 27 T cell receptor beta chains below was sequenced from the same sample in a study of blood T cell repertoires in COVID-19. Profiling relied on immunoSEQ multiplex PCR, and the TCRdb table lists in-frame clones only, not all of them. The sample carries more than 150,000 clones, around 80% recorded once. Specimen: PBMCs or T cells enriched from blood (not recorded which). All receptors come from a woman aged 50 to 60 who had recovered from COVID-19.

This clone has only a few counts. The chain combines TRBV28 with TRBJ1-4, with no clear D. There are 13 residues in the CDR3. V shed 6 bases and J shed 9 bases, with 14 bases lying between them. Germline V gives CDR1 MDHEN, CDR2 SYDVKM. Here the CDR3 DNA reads TGTGCCAGCAGCCTGAACGTGGGCAAAAAACTGTTTTTT. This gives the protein CASSLNVGKKLFF. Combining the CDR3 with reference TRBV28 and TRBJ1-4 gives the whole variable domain DVKVTQSSRYLVKRTGEKVFLECVQDMDHENMFWYRQDPGLGLRLIYFSYDVKMKEKGDIPEGYSVSREKKERFSLILESASTNQTSMYLCASSLNVGKKLFFGSGTQLSVL.

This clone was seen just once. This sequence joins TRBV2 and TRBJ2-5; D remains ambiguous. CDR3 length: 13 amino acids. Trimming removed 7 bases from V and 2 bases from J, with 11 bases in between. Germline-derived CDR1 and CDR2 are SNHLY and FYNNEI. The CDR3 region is CASKLDTQETQYF. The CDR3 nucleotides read TGTGCCAGCAAGTTAGACACTCAAGAGACCCAGTACTTC.

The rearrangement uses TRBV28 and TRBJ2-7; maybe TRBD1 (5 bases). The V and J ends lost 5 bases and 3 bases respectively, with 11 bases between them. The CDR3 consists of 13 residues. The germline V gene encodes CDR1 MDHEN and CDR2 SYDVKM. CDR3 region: CASSRGDIYEQYF. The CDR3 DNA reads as TGTGCCAGCAGTAGGGGTGATATCTACGAGCAGTACTTC.

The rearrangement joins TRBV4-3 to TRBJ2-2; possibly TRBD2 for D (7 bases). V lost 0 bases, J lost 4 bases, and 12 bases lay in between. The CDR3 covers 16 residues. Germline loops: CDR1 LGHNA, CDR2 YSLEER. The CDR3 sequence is CASSQERGQSTGELFF. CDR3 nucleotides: TGCGCCAGCAGCCAAGAGCGGGGGCAGAGCACCGGGGAGCTGTTTTTT.

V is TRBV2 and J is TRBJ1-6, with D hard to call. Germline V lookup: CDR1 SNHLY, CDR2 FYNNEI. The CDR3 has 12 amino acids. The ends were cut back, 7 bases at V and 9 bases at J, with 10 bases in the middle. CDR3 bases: TGTGCCAGCAAGCCCGAGGGTTCACCCCTCCACTTT. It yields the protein CASKPEGSPLHF.

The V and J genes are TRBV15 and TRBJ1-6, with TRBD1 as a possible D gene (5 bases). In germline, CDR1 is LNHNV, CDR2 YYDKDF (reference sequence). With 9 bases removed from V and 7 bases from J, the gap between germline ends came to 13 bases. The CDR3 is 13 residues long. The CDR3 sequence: CATGETSNSPLHF. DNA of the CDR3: TGTGCCACAGGGGAAACGTCAAATTCACCCCTCCACTTT.

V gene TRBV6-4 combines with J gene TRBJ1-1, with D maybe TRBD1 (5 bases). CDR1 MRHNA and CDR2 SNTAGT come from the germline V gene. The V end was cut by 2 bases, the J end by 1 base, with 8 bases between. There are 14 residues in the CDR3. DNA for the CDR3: TGTGCCAGCAGTGACGGGGGGAGGAACACTGAAGCTTTCTTT. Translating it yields CASSDGGRNTEAFF.

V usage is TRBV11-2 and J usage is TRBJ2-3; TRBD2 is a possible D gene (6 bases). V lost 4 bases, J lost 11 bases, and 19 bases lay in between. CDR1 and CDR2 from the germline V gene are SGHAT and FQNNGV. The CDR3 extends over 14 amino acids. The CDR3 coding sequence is TGTGCCAGCAGCTCCCGGGGACTGAAGGAGGAGCAGTATTTT. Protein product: CASSSRGLKEEQYF.

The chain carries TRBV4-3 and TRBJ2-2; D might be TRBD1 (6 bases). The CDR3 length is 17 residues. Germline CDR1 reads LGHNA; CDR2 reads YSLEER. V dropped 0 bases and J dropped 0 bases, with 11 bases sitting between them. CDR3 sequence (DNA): TGCGCCAGCAGCCAAGATCCTCCAGGGGCGAACACCGGGGAGCTGTTTTTT. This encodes CASSQDPPGANTGELFF.

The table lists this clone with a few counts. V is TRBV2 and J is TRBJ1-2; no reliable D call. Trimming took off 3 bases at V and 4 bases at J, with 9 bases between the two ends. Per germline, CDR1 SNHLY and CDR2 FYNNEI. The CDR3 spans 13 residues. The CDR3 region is CASSDMRSYGYTF. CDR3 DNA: TGTGCCAGCAGTGATATGCGGAGCTATGGCTACACCTTC.

This chain's CDR3 is CASSDGLGGSSGNTIYF. In nucleotides, the CDR3 is TGTGCCAGCAGTGACGGACTCGGCGGTAGCTCTGGAAACACCATATATTTT. The chain joins TRBV2 to TRBJ1-3; D is unresolved. Trimming left V 3 bases short and J 0 bases short, with 15 bases between. CDR3 length: 17 residues. CDR1 SNHLY and CDR2 FYNNEI come from the germline V gene.

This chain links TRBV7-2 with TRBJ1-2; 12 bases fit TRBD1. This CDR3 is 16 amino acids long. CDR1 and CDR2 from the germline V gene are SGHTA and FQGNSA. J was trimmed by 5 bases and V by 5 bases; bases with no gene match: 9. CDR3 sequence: CASSGPGQGAFYGYTF. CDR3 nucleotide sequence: TGTGCCAGCAGCGGACCGGGACAGGGGGCCTTTTATGGCTACACCTTC.

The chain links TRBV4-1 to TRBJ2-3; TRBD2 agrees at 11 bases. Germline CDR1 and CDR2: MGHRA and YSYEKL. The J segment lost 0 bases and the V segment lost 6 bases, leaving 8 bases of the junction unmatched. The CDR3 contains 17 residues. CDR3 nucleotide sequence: TGCGCCAGCAGTAATAGCGGGAGGGCTGGGAGCACAGATACGCAGTATTTT. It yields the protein CASSNSGRAGSTDTQYF.

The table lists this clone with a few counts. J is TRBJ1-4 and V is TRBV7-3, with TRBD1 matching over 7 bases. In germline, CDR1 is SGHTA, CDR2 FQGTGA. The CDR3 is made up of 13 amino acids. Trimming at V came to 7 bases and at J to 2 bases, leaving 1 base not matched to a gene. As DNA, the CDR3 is TGTGCCAGCAAGGGGGCTACTAATGAAAAACTGTTTTTT. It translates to CASKGATNEKLFF.

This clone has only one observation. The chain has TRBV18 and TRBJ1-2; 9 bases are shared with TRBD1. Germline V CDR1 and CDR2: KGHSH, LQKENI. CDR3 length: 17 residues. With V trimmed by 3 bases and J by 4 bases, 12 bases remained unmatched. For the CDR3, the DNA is TGTGCCAGCTCACCTCTTACCGGGACAGGGAGAGGCTATGGCTACACCTTC. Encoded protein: CASSPLTGTGRGYGYTF.

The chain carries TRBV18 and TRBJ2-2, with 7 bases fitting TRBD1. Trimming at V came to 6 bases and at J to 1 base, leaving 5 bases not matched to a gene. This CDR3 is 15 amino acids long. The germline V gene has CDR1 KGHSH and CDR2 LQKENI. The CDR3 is CASSMGQRNTGELFF. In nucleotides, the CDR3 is TGTGCCAGCTCCATGGGACAGCGGAACACCGGGGAGCTGTTTTTT.

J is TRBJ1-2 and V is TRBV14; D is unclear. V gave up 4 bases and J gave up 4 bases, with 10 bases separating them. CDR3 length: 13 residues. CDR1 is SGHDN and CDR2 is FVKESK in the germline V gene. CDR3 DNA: TGTGCCAGCAGCCCAAACACGGGCTATGGCTACACCTTC. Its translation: CASSPNTGYGYTF.

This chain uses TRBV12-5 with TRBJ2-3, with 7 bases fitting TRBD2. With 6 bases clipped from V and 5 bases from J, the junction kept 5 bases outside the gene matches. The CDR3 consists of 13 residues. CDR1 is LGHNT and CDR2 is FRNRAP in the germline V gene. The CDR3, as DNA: TGTGCTAGTGGATCTGGCGGGGGAGATACGCAGTATTTT. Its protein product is CASGSGGGDTQYF.

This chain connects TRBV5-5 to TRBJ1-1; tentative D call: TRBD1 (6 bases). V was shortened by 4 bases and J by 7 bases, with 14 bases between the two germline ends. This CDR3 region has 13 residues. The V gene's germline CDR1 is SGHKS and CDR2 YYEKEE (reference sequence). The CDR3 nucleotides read TGTGCCAGCAGCGCCGGACAGACCTTTGAAGCTTTCTTT. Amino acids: CASSAGQTFEAFF. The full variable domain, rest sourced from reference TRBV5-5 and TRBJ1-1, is DAGVTQSPTHLIKTRGQQVTLRCSPISGHKSVSWYQQVLGQGPQFIFQYYEKEERGRGNFPDRFSARQFPNYSSELNVNALLLGDSALYLCASSAGQTFEAFFGQGTRLTVV.

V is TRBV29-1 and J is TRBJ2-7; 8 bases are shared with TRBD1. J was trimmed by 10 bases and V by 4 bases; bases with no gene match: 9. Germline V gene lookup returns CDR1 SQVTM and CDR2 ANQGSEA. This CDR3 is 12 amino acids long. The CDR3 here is CSVVGTGYLQYF. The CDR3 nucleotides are TGCAGCGTTGTGGGGACAGGATATTTACAGTACTTC.

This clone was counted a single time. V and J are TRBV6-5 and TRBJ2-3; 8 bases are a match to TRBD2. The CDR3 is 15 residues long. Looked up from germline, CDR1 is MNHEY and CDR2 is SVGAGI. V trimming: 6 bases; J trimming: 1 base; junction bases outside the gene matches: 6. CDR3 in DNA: TGTGCCAGCAGGCAACTGACTAGCGGCACAGATACGCAGTATTTT. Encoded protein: CASRQLTSGTDTQYF.

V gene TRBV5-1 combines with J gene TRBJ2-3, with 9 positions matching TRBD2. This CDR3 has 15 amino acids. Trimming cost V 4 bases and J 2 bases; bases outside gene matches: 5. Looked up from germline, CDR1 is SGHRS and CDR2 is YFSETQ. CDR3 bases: TGCGCCAGCAGCGCGGCGGGGGGGGACACAGATACGCAGTATTTT. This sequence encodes CASSAAGGDTDTQYF.

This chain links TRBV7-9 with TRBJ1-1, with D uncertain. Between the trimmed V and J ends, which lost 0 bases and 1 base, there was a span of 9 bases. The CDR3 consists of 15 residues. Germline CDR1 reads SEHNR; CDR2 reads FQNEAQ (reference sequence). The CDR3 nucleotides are TGTGCCAGCAGCTTAGCGTCAACGGGGAACACTGAAGCTTTCTTT. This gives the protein CASSLASTGNTEAFF.

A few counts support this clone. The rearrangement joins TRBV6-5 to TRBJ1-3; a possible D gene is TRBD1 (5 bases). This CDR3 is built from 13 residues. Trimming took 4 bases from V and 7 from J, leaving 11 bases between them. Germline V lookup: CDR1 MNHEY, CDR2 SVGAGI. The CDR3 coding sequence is TGTGCCAGCAGTTCGGTGGGGGGGAACACCATATATTTT. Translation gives CASSSVGGNTIYF.

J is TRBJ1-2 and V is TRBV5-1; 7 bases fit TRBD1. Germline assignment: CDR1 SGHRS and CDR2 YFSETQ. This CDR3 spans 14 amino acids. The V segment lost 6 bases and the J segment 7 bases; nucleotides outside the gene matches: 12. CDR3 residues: CASNEQGVSAGYTF. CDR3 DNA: TGCGCCAGCAACGAGCAGGGGGTTTCTGCTGGCTACACCTTC. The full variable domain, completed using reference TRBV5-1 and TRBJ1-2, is KAGVTQTPRYLIKTRGQQVTLSCSPISGHRSVSWYQQTPGQGLQFLFEYFSETQRNKGNFPGRFSGRQFSNSRSEMNVSTLELGDSALYLCASNEQGVSAGYTFGSGTRLTVV.

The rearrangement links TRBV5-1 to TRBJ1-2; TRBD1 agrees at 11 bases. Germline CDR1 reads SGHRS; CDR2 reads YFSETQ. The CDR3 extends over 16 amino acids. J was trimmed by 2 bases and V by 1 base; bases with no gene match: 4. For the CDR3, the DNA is TGCGCCAGCAGCTTGAGCGGACAGGGGGCAAACTATGGCTACACCTTC. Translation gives CASSLSGQGANYGYTF.

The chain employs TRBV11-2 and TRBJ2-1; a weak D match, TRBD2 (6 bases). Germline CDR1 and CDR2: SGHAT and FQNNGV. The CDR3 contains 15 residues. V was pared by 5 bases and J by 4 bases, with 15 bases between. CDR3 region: CASSLAWGTYNEQFF. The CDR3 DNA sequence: TGTGCCAGCAGCCTGGCGTGGGGGACTTACAATGAGCAGTTCTTC.